The subject of this entry is one T cell receptor (beta chain). This CDR3 is built from 14 residues. CDR1 SQVTM and CDR2 ANQGSEA come from the germline V gene. Deletions cut 0 bases from V and 4 bases from J, with 12 bases between. This entry is derived from a study of blood T cell repertoires in COVID-19. As for the study in general: Sites in the United States, Italy and Spain provided acute and convalescent COVID-19 samples. Nucleic acid was either cDNA or gDNA, and it came from T cells, B-cell-depleted T cells, or PBMCs.

In the source study's methods: Counts of nucleated cells, estimated from reference gene primer amplification, were obtained. The table came from immunoSEQ multiplex PCR; TCRdb's copy has only in-frame clones and leaves some out. That table is the source of V, J and clone size, and D and trimming were worked out from the DNA. This repertoire shows under 200,000 clones, roughly 90% found once; its top ten account for around 1.5%. This clonotype originated in a man aged 18 to 30 with active or convalescent COVID-19. Specimen: peripheral blood. The chain joins TRBV29-1 to TRBJ1-2; a possible D gene is TRBD1 (6 bases). CDR3 nucleotide sequence: TGCAGCGTTGAAGAGCAAGGCAGGGGCTATGGCTACACCTTC. Encoded protein: CSVEEQGRGYGYTF.